The rows below give T cell receptor beta chains drawn from one sample of a study of cytomegalovirus exposure and HLA in healthy donors. Generated by immunoSEQ multiplex PCR, the TCRdb table keeps only in-frame clones and is missing some. Of around 250,000 clones in the sample, around 87% were seen once. Material: PBMCs. These receptor sequences come from a woman aged 18-35 years in good health and CMV-seronegative. Both conserved end residues are part of each CDR3. The order of the fields is D gene, J gene, clone size, V gene, CDR3 DNA, CDR3 protein. A D gene is named only where the DNA matches it firmly. Expanded clones are given a class, and other clones once, few, many or no size at all.

>NA|TRBJ1-2|few|TRBV20-1
TGCAGTGCGGGCGGACTGGATGGCTACACCTTC
CSAGGLDGYTF
>TRBD1|TRBJ1-2|NA|TRBV5-6
TGTGCCAGCAGCCTGGACAGGAACTATGGCTACACCTTC
CASSLDRNYGYTF
>NA|TRBJ2-5|once|TRBV28
TGTGCCAGCGGCGTGACAGCTCACTTTCGCCAAGAGACCCAGTACTTC
CASGVTAHFRQETQYF
>NA|TRBJ1-1|NA|TRBV19
TGTGCCAGTAGTATAGGCCCGGTGCCTATGAACACTGAAGCTTTCTTT
CASSIGPVPMNTEAFF
>NA|TRBJ2-1|NA|TRBV7-9
TGTGCCAGCAGCTTTTCGAGACTCCGGGACTCAACGGGGAATGAGCAGTTCTTC
CASSFSRLRDSTGNEQFF
>TRBD1|TRBJ2-5|NA|TRBV5-1
TGCGCCAGCAGCCAAGGACAGGGTACAGAGACCCAGTACTTC
CASSQGQGTETQYF
>NA|TRBJ2-3|NA|TRBV6-6
TGTGCCAGCAGCCCCATTTTCAGGGCGGTCACAGATACGCAGTATTTT
CASSPIFRAVTDTQYF
>TRBD2|TRBJ2-1|NA|TRBV4-2
TGTGCCAGCAGCCAAGCTCAACTAGCGGGAGATCACAATGAGCAGTTCTTC
CASSQAQLAGDHNEQFF
>TRBD2|TRBJ2-7|once|TRBV27
TGTGCCAGCAGTTGGCGGGAGTCCCACGAGCAGTACTTC
CASSWRESHEQYF
>TRBD2|TRBJ2-2|NA|TRBV4-3
TGCGCCAGCAGCCAAGGAAGCGGGGGGGCCGGGGAGCTGTTTTTT
CASSQGSGGAGELFF
>NA|TRBJ2-3|NA|TRBV2
TGTGCCATAGGGGTACGGGTAGCCACGCAGTATTTT
CAIGVRVATQYF
>TRBD2|TRBJ2-3|NA|TRBV6-6
TGTGCCAGCAGTTACAGACTAGCTGGCACAGATACGCAGTATTTT
CASSYRLAGTDTQYF
>TRBD1|TRBJ2-2|NA|TRBV11-3
TGTGCCAGCAGGGGTGGAAAGGGGGCACCCGGCACCACCGGGGAGCTGTTTTTT
CASRGGKGAPGTTGELFF
>NA|TRBJ1-2|NA|TRBV28
TGTGCCAGCAGTTCCTCGGGAATACATAGCACCGGCGGCTACACCTTC
CASSSSGIHSTGGYTF
>TRBD1|TRBJ2-7|few|TRBV5-5
TGTGCCAGCAGCGTGGACAGGGCTTCCTACGAGCAGTACTTC
CASSVDRASYEQYF
>TRBD1|TRBJ2-4|NA|TRBV6-5
TGTGCCAGCAGTTTCAACAGGGGGGAAAACATTCAGTACTTC
CASSFNRGENIQYF
>NA|TRBJ1-4|NA|TRBV18
TGTGCCAGCATCTCCGGGACAACTAATGAAAAACTGTTTTTT
CASISGTTNEKLFF
>TRBD1|TRBJ1-6|NA|TRBV5-6
TGTGCCAGCAGCCAAGGACAGGGGAATAATTCACCCCTCCACTTT
CASSQGQGNNSPLHF
>TRBD2|TRBJ2-7|NA|TRBV27
TGTGCCAGCAGTTTAGCGGGGGGAAGCTCCTACGAGCAGTACTTC
CASSLAGGSSYEQYF
>NA|TRBJ1-2|NA|TRBV28
TGTGCCAGCAGTCTAAGCTCAGGCCTCTATGGCTACACCTTC
CASSLSSGLYGYTF
>TRBD1|TRBJ1-5|NA|TRBV7-9
TGTGCCAGCAGCTCTTCCGGGACAGGGCCCCCTTATAGCAATCAGCCCCAGCATTTT
CASSSSGTGPPYSNQPQHF
>NA|TRBJ2-7|NA|TRBV4-1
TGCGCCAGCAGCCAAGGACAGCCAACCCCCTACGAGCAGTACTTC
CASSQGQPTPYEQYF
>TRBD1|TRBJ2-1|NA|TRBV6-6
TGTGCCAGCAGTTACTCGGGACAGATCGAAGGCAATGAGCAGTTCTTC
CASSYSGQIEGNEQFF
>TRBD2|TRBJ2-1|NA|TRBV2
TGTGCCAGCAGTTCGGGGGGAAAGAGCTATGAGCAGTTCTTC
CASSSGGKSYEQFF
>NA|TRBJ1-2|NA|TRBV6-5
TGTGCCAGCACCCAACGGTATGGCTACACCTTC
CASTQRYGYTF